This record looks at one TCR beta chain sequence and its context. The antigen remains unidentified. This sample was included in a study of Tregs in tolerant kidney transplant recipients. The germline V gene has CDR1 LGHNA and CDR2 YSLEER. This CDR3 has 15 amino acids. The V end was cut by 0 bases, the J end by 7 bases, with 12 bases between. Study results and limitations: Donor-specific Treg expansion exceeded global Treg expansion in tolerant patients, suggesting antigen drive. No direct test of biological reproducibility was done here. Activated donor B cell expansion appeared to reveal the most relevant donor-specific TCRbeta repertoire.

Libraries were prepared by immunoSEQ multiplex PCR; TCRdb keeps only in-frame clonotypes and omits some of them. Among 75,000 to 100,000 clones listed, 90% to 95% were seen once. Mixed chimerism was transient after nonmyeloablative marrow transplants from related graft donors. Unstimulated regulatory T cells (CD4+CD25+CD127-), CD4+CD25- non-regulatory cells, CD4 and CD8 cells were FACS-sorted from thawed PBMCs. The origin of this receptor is a human patient who received a combined kidney and bone marrow transplant. A share of the T cells may be of graft donor origin. The material sequenced was CD4+ T cells from blood (PBMCs), taken 12 months after the transplant. The chain carries TRBV4-3 and TRBJ1-4; D ambiguous. CDR3 coding DNA: TGCGCCAGCAGCCAAGATGCGGGGTCGGGTGAAAAACTGTTTTTT. Residues: CASSQDAGSGEKLFF.